One and the same sample provided the 25 T cell receptor beta chains below, sequenced in a study of Ad26.COV2.S vaccination and SARS-CoV-2 variants. Sample treatment: around 19 received Ad26.COV2.S at low or high dose, single or two shots; about five received placebo; per-sample allocation not given. Specimens were obtained on day 63 following the first vaccine or placebo injection. Using immunoSEQ multiplex PCR, the repertoire was profiled, and TCRdb retains in-frame clones only, with some absent. This table holds approximately 400,000 clones, 80% to 90% found once. The sequencing here drew on peripheral blood, taken in a trial of Ad26.COV2.S vaccine versus placebo. The receptors were gathered from a person between 18 and 60 years old who received the Ad26.COV2.S COVID-19 vaccine or a placebo.

The J gene is TRBJ2-1, the V gene TRBV5-1; maybe TRBD1 (5 bases). Per the germline V gene, CDR1 is SGHRS and CDR2 is YFSETQ. The CDR3 has 15 amino acids. V was pared by 1 base and J by 0 bases, with 8 bases between. CDR3 sequence: CASSLLGPSYNEQFF. The CDR3 nucleotides are TGCGCCAGCAGCTTGTTGGGGCCCTCCTACAATGAGCAGTTCTTC.

This clone occurred once. The rearrangement joins TRBV28 to TRBJ1-2, with 8 bases that match TRBD1. In germline, CDR1 is MDHEN, CDR2 SYDVKM. J was trimmed by 8 bases and V by 5 bases; bases with no gene match: 10. CDR3 length: 14 amino acids. The CDR3 loop reads CASSHRGSIVGYTF. Here the CDR3 DNA reads TGTGCCAGCAGTCACAGGGGGTCGATCGTCGGCTACACCTTC.

The V gene is TRBV7-2, the J gene TRBJ2-1; a weak D match, TRBD2 (5 bases). Trimming cost V 5 bases and J 1 base, with 12 bases left between them. CDR1 is SGHTA and CDR2 is FQGNSA in the germline V gene. This CDR3 contains 15 residues. Here the CDR3 reads CASSQDSSSYNEQFF. The DNA for the CDR3 is TGTGCCAGCAGCCAGGACTCATCGTCCTACAATGAGCAGTTCTTC.

In its sample, this clone was seen a few times. The rearrangement links TRBV5-1 to TRBJ1-3, with D possibly TRBD1 on 5 matching bases. The germline V gene encodes CDR1 SGHRS and CDR2 YFSETQ. Trimming pared 4 bases from V and 4 bases from J, leaving 9 bases between. The CDR3 consists of 13 residues. CDR3 DNA sequence: TGCGCCAGCAGCCCACAGGAAGGAAACACCATATATTTT. Translation: CASSPQEGNTIYF.

The chain uses TRBV27 and TRBJ2-3; perhaps TRBD1 as D (6 bases). This CDR3 is 17 amino acids long. Germline V lookup: CDR1 MNHEY, CDR2 SMNVEV (reference sequence). Trimming removed 5 bases at V and 0 bases at J, with 18 bases between. This CDR3 is CASSPRTVLSSTDTQYF. The CDR3 nucleotides are TGTGCCAGCAGTCCCCGGACAGTTCTTTCTAGCACAGATACGCAGTATTTT.

The chain uses TRBV5-5 and TRBJ2-4; tentatively, D is TRBD2 (5 bases). Per germline, CDR1 SGHKS and CDR2 YYEKEE (reference sequence). Between the trimmed V and J ends, which lost 2 bases and 6 bases, there was a span of 15 bases. The CDR3 runs to 15 residues. For the CDR3, the DNA is TGTGCCAGCAGCTTTACACGCTCCGCGGGAAACATTCAGTACTTC. As protein: CASSFTRSAGNIQYF. Full variable domain (missing parts from reference TRBV5-5 and TRBJ2-4): DAGVTQSPTHLIKTRGQQVTLRCSPISGHKSVSWYQQVLGQGPQFIFQYYEKEERGRGNFPDRFSARQFPNYSSELNVNALLLGDSALYLCASSFTRSAGNIQYFGAGTRLSVL.

The V and J genes are TRBV27 and TRBJ2-3; D could derive from TRBD1 or TRBD2 (6 bases each). V was pared by 5 bases and J by 8 bases, with 20 bases between. The length of the CDR3 is 15 residues. From germline, CDR1 is MNHEY and CDR2 SMNVEV (reference sequence). Here the CDR3 reads CASSISGGGWGTQYF. DNA of the CDR3: TGTGCCAGCAGTATAAGCGGAGGGGGGTGGGGTACGCAGTATTTT.

The chain is built from TRBV7-8 and TRBJ1-1; D remains ambiguous. Deletions cut 5 bases from V and 4 bases from J, with 20 bases between. CDR1 is SGHVS, CDR2 FQNEAQ, per germline. The CDR3 length is 16 residues. CDR3 protein: CASSDRGWFRGTEAFF. For the CDR3, the DNA is TGTGCCAGCAGCGATCGCGGATGGTTCCGTGGCACTGAAGCTTTCTTT.

Written as DNA, the CDR3 is TGTGCCAGCAGCCAAGAAGTTGGTAGGACTGAAGCTTTCTTT. It translates to CASSQEVGRTEAFF. J is TRBJ1-1 and V is TRBV3-1 (or the pseudogene TRBV3-2); D gene unclear. The germline gives CDR1 LGHDT, CDR2 YNNKEL (reference sequence). The CDR3 has 14 amino acids. Trimming removed 0 bases at V and 5 bases at J, with 10 bases between.

This clone was recorded a few times. V is TRBV3-1 (or the pseudogene TRBV3-2) and J is TRBJ2-5; unclear D gene. Trimming removed 3 bases at V and 6 bases at J, with 14 bases between. The CDR3 sequence is 14 residues long. CDR1 is LGHDT, CDR2 YNNKEL, per germline (reference sequence). This chain's CDR3 is CASSQLVGRQTQYF. CDR3 sequence (DNA): TGTGCCAGCAGCCAGCTGGTTGGGCGGCAGACCCAGTACTTC.

This sequence joins TRBV2 and TRBJ2-2; 8 bases line up with TRBD2. Unmatched junction bases numbered 14, after V lost 10 bases and J lost 4 bases. The CDR3 totals 16 residues. From germline, CDR1 is SNHLY and CDR2 FYNNEI. The CDR3 loop reads CATKKDGGASTGELFF. In DNA, the CDR3 is TGTGCCACCAAGAAAGACGGGGGGGCCAGCACCGGGGAGCTGTTTTTT.

CDR3 nucleotide sequence: TGTGCCAGTAGTATACGGGGGGCGGATGAGCAGTTCTTC. Its translation is CASSIRGADEQFF. The V call is TRBV19, the J call TRBJ2-1, with a weak D call TRBD2 (7 bases). V was trimmed by 2 bases and J by 8 bases, leaving 10 bases between them. CDR1 is LNHDA and CDR2 is SQIVND in the germline V gene (reference sequence). This CDR3 has 13 amino acids.

This chain connects TRBV7-3 to TRBJ1-2; no clear D gene. Trimming took off 2 bases at V and 8 bases at J, with 15 bases between the two ends. The CDR3 loop spans 14 amino acids. The germline gives CDR1 SGHTA, CDR2 FQGTGA. The CDR3 is CASSLEGGDRGYTF. DNA of the CDR3: TGTGCCAGCAGCTTAGAAGGCGGAGATAGGGGCTACACCTTC.

This chain connects TRBV6-5 to TRBJ2-3; 9 nucleotides line up with TRBD1. Unmatched junction bases numbered 2, after V lost 0 bases and J lost 1 base. This CDR3 contains 16 residues. Germline-derived CDR1 and CDR2 are MNHEY and SVGAGI. CDR3 protein: CASSYSGTGRTDTQYF. The CDR3 DNA reads as TGTGCCAGCAGTTACTCCGGGACAGGGCGCACAGATACGCAGTATTTT.

V gene TRBV18 combines with J gene TRBJ2-2, with TRBD2 identical over 13 bases. The trim removed 2 bases at V and 4 bases at J, leaving 1 base unmatched. Germline CDR1 is KGHSH and CDR2 is LQKENI. This CDR3 comprises 16 residues. The CDR3 loop is CASSPGTSGITGELFF. The DNA of the CDR3 is TGTGCCAGCTCACCAGGGACTAGCGGGATCACCGGGGAGCTGTTTTTT.

There are a few counts of this clone. This sequence joins TRBV9 and TRBJ1-6, with TRBD1 as a possible D gene (6 bases). The CDR3 loop spans 13 amino acids. The germline CDR1 and CDR2 sequences are SGDLS and YYNGEE. V was cut by 4 bases and J by 6 bases, with 8 bases left in between. CDR3 DNA: TGTGCCAGCAGCCCGGACAGTAATTCACCCCTCCACTTT. It specifies CASSPDSNSPLHF.

The rearrangement links TRBV6-5 to TRBJ1-1; D not certain. Germline CDR1 and CDR2: MNHEY and SVGAGI. The CDR3 consists of 13 residues. V lost 7 bases, J lost 10 bases, and 19 bases lay in between. The CDR3 loop is CASTETLLLGAFF. For the CDR3, the DNA is TGTGCCAGCACGGAAACCCTCCTTCTCGGAGCTTTCTTT.

The chain is built from TRBV28 and TRBJ1-4, with no clear D. This CDR3 spans 19 amino acids. Germline-derived CDR1 and CDR2 are MDHEN and SYDVKM. Trimming took off 7 bases at V and 0 bases at J, with 24 bases between the two ends. DNA for the CDR3: TGTGCCAGCAACTCCCCCCGGCCGGGCCGTAGGGCAACTAATGAAAAACTGTTTTTT. This gives the protein CASNSPRPGRRATNEKLFF. Based on the CDR3 plus reference TRBV28 and TRBJ1-4, the full variable domain is DVKVTQSSRYLVKRTGEKVFLECVQDMDHENMFWYRQDPGLGLRLIYFSYDVKMKEKGDIPEGYSVSREKKERFSLILESASTNQTSMYLCASNSPRPGRRATNEKLFFGSGTQLSVL.

This sequence joins TRBV18 and TRBJ2-1; D may match TRBD1 or TRBD2 (6 bases each). The germline V gene encodes CDR1 KGHSH and CDR2 LQKENI. Trimming took 2 bases from V and 6 from J, leaving 14 bases between them. This CDR3 region has 15 residues. The CDR3 reads CASSPRGVYGNEQFF. DNA of the CDR3: TGTGCCAGCTCACCAAGGGGGGTATATGGCAATGAGCAGTTCTTC.

As DNA, the CDR3 is TGTGCCAGCAGCTTGTGGGACAGGGACAATCAGCCCCAGCATTTT. Residues: CASSLWDRDNQPQHF. V and J are TRBV5-6 and TRBJ1-5; TRBD1 matches at 9 bases. Germline CDR1 and CDR2: SGHDT and YYEEEE. The CDR3 is 15 residues long. V lost 1 base to trimming and J lost 3 bases; unmatched junction nucleotides: 2.

The CDR3 coding sequence is TGTGCCAGTAGTATAGTAGCAGGGGGGACCATCGAGCAGTACTTC. It is translated as CASSIVAGGTIEQYF. The chain joins TRBV19 to TRBJ2-7; maybe TRBD1 (7 bases). The CDR3 has 15 residues. Trimming shortened V by 1 base and J by 6 bases, and 16 bases separated the two germline ends. Germline CDR1 reads LNHDA; CDR2 reads SQIVND (reference sequence).

V and J are TRBV11-3 and TRBJ2-2; the D gene is possibly TRBD1 (5 bases). Germline V gene data show CDR1 as SGHNT and CDR2 as YENEEA. V was shortened by 2 bases and J by 4 bases, with 14 bases between the two germline ends. This CDR3 spans 16 amino acids. CDR3 in DNA: TGTGCCAGCAGCTTAAGGGCAGGGCCGGGCACCGGGGAGCTGTTTTTT. It translates to CASSLRAGPGTGELFF.

This chain joins TRBV27 and TRBJ2-2, with 7 bases matching TRBD2. Germline assignment: CDR1 MNHEY and CDR2 SMNVEV (reference sequence). V was pared by 2 bases and J by 3 bases, with 12 bases of the junction left unmatched. The CDR3 runs 18 residues. The CDR3 protein is CASSLGGSLADHTGELFF. The CDR3 nucleotides are TGTGCCAGCAGTTTAGGTGGTAGCCTAGCGGATCACACCGGGGAGCTGTTTTTT.

The rearrangement links TRBV11-2 to TRBJ1-1; D possibly corresponds to TRBD1 (5 bases). Looked up from germline, CDR1 is SGHAT and CDR2 is FQNNGV. Trimming removed 4 bases from V and 6 bases from J, with 18 bases in between. This CDR3 is built from 15 residues. Written as DNA, the CDR3 is TGTGCCAGCAGCTGGGCCGGGACGGCCGTTGCTGAAGCTTTCTTT. Protein sequence: CASSWAGTAVAEAFF.

This clone was picked up one time. V usage is TRBV7-2 and J usage is TRBJ1-1, with 9 positions matching TRBD1. CDR1 and CDR2 from the germline V gene are SGHTA and FQGNSA. The CDR3 runs to 17 residues. J gave up 6 bases and V 3 bases, and 14 bases lay outside the gene matches. The CDR3 DNA reads TGTGCCAGCAGCTTTTACGGGACAGGGAGAGAATCGCCTGAAGCTTTCTTT. Protein product: CASSFYGTGRESPEAFF.